Given below is one T cell receptor beta chain in context. Its antigen remains unknown. The data were taken from a study of shared clonotypes between healthy human individuals. Whole-study findings and limits: Clonotype sharing among donors likely depends on sequencing depth. Memory subsets generally showed smaller estimated richness than naive subsets did.

Profiled with immunoSEQ multiplex PCR; TCRdb holds only in-frame clones, not every one. The repertoire holds more than 2 million clones, roughly 94% seen once, with 0.1% to 0.15% in the top ten. CDR3 size: 17 residues. The V and J ends lost 2 bases and 4 bases respectively, with 20 bases between them. The germline CDR1 and CDR2 sequences are MNHEY and SMNVEV (reference sequence). This receptor was identified in a young man in good health. The chain is built from TRBV27 and TRBJ1-1, with D possibly being TRBD1 (5 bases). The sample was naive CD4+ T cells sorted from blood. Documented subset: CD45RA+ positively selected. The CDR3 DNA follows: TGTGCCAGCAGTTTAGGGGCAGTTCGATTACTGGGCACTGAAGCTTTCTTT. Translating it yields CASSLGAVRLLGTEAFF.